This T cell receptor (beta chain) was recovered during a study of blood T cells in healthy people across ages. Study conclusions and caveats: TCR beta diversity, measured per million T cells, fell in a roughly linear way with age.

Many counts were recorded for this clonotype. Its antigen is still unknown. The second PCR ran roughly 6 to 11 cycles with a sample-barcoded 5' primer and J-beta primers. Each cDNA molecule received a tag from a template-switch adaptor that had 12 random nucleotides. TCRdb passed the 5' RACE reads through MiXCR, listing each CDR3 protein once. The sample carries about 1.7 million distinct CDR3 sequences, roughly 30% recorded once. The amount of total RNA extracted per sample was at least 5 micrograms. What was sequenced was blood. This clonotype was obtained from a woman between 25 and 40 years old in good health.

As DNA, the CDR3 is TGCAGTGCTGAGGGGGTCAGCTCCTACGAGCAGTACTTC. Its protein product is CSAEGVSSYEQYF. The chain uses TRBV20-1 and TRBJ2-7; the D gene is possibly TRBD1 (6 bases). Per germline, CDR1 DFQATT and CDR2 SNEGSKA (reference sequence). The CDR3 consists of 13 residues. Trimming removed 5 bases from V and 0 bases from J, with 11 bases in between.